This note documents a single T cell receptor beta chain sequence. Germline V CDR1 and CDR2: LGHDT, YNNKEL (reference sequence). With 1 base clipped from V and 8 bases from J, the junction kept 14 bases outside the gene matches. The CDR3 loop spans 17 amino acids. The entry originates in a study of control samples from healthy donors and cancer patients. TCRdb keeps only in-frame clones here, not all; method: immunoSEQ multiplex PCR. The sample records over 75,000 clones, 82% being singletons. Input material: blood. The chain is built from TRBV3-1 (or the pseudogene TRBV3-2) and TRBJ1-2; 9 positions match TRBD1. This receptor was identified in a man aged 55 to 70 in good health. The CDR3 here is CASSQAGTGLGGTGYTF. CDR3 DNA sequence: TGTGCCAGCAGCCAAGCGGGGACAGGGTTAGGCGGGACGGGCTACACCTTC.